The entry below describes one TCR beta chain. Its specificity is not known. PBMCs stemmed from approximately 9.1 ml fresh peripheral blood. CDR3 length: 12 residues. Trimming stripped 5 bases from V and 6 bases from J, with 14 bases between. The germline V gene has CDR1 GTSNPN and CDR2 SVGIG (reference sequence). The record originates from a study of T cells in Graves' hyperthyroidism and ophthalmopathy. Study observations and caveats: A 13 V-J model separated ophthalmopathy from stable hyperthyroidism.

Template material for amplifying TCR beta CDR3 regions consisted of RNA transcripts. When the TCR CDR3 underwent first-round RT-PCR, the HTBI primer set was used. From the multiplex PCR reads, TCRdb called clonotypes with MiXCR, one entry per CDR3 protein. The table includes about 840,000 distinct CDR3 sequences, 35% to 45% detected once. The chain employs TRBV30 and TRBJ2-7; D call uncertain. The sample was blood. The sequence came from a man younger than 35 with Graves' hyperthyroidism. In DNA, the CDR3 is TGTGCCTGGGGAAACCGACCGTTCGAGCAGTACTTC. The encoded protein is CAWGNRPFEQYF.